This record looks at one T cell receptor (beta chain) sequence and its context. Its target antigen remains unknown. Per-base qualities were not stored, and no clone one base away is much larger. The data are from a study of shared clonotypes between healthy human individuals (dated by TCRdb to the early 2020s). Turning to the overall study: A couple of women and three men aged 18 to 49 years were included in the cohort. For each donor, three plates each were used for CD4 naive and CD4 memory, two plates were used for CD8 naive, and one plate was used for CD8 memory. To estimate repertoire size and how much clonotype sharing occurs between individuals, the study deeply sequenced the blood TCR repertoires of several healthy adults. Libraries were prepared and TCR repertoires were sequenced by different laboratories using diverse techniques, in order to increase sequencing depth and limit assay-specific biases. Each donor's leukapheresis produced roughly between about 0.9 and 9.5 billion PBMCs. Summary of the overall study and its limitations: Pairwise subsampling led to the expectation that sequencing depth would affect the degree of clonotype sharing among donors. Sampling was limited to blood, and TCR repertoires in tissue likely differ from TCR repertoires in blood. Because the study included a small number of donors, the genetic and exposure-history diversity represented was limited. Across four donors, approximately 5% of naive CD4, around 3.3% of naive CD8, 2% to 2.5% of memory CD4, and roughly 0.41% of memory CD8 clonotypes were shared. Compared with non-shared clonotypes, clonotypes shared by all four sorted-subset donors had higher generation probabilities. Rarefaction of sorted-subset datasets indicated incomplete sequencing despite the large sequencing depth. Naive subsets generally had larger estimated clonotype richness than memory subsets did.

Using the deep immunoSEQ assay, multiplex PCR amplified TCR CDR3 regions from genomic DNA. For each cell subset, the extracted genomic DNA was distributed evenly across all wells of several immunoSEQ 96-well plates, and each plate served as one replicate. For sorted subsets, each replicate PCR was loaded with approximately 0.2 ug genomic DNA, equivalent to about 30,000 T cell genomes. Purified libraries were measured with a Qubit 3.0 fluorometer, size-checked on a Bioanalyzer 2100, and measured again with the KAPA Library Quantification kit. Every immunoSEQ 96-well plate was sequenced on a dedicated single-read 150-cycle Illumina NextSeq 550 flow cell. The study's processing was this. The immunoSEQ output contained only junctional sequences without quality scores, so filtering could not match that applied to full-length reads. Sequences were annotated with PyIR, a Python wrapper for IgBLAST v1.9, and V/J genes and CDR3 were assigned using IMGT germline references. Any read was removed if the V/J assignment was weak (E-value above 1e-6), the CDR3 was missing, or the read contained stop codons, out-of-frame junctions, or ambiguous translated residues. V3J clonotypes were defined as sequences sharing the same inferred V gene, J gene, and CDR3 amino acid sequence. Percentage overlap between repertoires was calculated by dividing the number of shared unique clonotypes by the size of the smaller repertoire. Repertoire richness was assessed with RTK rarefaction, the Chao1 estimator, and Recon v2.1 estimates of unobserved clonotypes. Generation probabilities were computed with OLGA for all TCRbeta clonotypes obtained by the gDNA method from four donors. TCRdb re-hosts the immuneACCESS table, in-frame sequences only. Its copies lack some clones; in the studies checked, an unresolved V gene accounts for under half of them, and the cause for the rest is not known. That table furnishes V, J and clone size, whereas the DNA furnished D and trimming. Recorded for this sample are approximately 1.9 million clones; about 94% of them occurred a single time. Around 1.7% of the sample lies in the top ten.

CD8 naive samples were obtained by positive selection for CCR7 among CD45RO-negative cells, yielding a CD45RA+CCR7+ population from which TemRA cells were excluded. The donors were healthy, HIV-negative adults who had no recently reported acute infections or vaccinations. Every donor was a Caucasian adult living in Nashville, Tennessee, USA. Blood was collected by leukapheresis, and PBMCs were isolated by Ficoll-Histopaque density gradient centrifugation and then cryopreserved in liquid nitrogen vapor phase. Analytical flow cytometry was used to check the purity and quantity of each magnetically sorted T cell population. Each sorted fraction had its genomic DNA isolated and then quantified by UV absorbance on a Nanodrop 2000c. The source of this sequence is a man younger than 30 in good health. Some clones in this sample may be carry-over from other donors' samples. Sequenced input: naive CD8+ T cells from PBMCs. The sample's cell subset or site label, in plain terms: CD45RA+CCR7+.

The CDR3 region: CASSSPEEFPTYEGGQYF. The nucleotide sequence is given as TGTGCCAGCAGCTCCCCCGAAGAGTTTCCCACCTACGAGGGTGGGCAGTACTTC. This sequence uses TRBV7-2 and TRBJ2-7; the D gene is possibly TRBD2, with 5 bases matching. Deletion took 4 bases off V and 9 bases off J, with a span of 31 bases between the germline ends. Inclusive of the bounding cysteine and phenylalanine, the CDR3 is 18 residues long. Here the CDR3 DNA is all that survives: 54 bases in frame from base 1. CDR1 SGHTA and CDR2 FQGNSA are derived from the germline V gene.